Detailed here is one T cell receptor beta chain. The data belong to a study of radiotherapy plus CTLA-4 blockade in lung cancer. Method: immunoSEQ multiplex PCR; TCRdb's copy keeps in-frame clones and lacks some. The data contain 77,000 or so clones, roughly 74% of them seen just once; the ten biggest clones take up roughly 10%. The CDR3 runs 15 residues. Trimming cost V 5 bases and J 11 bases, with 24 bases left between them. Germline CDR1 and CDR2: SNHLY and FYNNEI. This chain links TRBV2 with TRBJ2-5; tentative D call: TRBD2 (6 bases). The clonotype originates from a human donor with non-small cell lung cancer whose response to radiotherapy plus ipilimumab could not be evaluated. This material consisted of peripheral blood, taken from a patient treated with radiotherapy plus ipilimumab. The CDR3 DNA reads TGTGCCAGCAGTCCCGGGGGACGGGCGCTAAAAGGGCAGTACTTC. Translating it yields CASSPGGRALKGQYF.